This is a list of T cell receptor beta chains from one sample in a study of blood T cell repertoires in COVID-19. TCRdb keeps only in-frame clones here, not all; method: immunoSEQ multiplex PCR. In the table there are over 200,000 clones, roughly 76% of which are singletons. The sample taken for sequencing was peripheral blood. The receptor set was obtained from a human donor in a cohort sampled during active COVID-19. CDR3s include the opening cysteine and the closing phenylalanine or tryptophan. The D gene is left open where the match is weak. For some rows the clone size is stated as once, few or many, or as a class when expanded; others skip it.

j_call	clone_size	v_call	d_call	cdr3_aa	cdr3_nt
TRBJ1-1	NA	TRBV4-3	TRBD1	CASSQGFTGGRFGNTEAFF	TGCGCCAGCAGCCAAGGTTTCACAGGGGGTCGGTTTGGGAACACTGAAGCTTTCTTT
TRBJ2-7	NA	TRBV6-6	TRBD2	CASRLAGTTYEQYF	TGTGCCAGCAGACTAGCGGGCACCACCTACGAGCAGTACTTC
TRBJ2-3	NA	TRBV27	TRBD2	CASGSHRDRGADTQYF	TGTGCCAGCGGTTCCCACCGGGACCGGGGGGCAGATACGCAGTATTTT
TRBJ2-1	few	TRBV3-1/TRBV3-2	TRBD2	CASSQGLGSYNEQFF	TGTGCCAGCAGCCAGGGACTAGGTAGCTACAATGAGCAGTTCTTC
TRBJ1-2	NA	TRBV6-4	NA	CASSEVFDRSYGYTF	TGTGCCAGCAGTGAAGTCTTCGACCGGAGCTATGGCTACACCTTC
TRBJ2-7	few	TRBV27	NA	CASSLSAPAEGQYF	TGTGCCAGCAGTTTATCAGCCCCAGCCGAGGGGCAGTACTTC
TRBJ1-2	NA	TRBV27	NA	CASSSLVYGHSVFGYTF	TGTGCCAGCAGTTCTCTGGTCTATGGTCATAGCGTCTTTGGCTACACCTTC
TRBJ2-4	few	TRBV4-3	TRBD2	CASSQDLTSGSDIQYF	TGCGCCAGCAGCCAAGATCTCACTAGCGGGAGTGACATTCAGTACTTC
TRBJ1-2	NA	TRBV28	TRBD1	CASSSGTAYGYTF	TGTGCCAGCAGTTCCGGGACAGCCTATGGCTACACCTTC
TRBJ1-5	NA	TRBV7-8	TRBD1	CASSLGVRDRLNQPQHF	TGTGCCAGCAGCTTAGGGGTCCGGGACAGGTTAAATCAGCCCCAGCATTTT
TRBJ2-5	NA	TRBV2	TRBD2	CASTQGSSGSDEETQYF	TGTGCCAGCACTCAAGGCTCTAGCGGGAGCGATGAAGAGACCCAGTACTTC
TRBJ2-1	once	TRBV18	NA	CASSPFRDGQFF	TGTGCCAGCTCACCTTTCCGGGATGGGCAGTTCTTC
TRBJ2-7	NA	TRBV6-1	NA	CASSEGGTRELYEQYF	TGTGCCAGCAGTGAAGGAGGGACACGGGAACTCTACGAGCAGTACTTC
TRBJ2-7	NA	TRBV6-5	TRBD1	CASTHNDRGLYEQYF	TGTGCCAGCACTCACAACGACAGGGGGCTTTACGAGCAGTACTTC
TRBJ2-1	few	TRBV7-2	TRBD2	CASSFQAGLAIYNEQFF	TGTGCCAGCAGCTTCCAGGCGGGACTAGCGATCTACAATGAGCAGTTCTTC
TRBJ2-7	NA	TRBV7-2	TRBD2	CASSLGSGRRNEQYF	TGTGCCAGCAGCTTAGGCAGCGGGAGACGGAACGAGCAGTACTTC
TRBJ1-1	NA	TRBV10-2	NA	CASSLAVGTEAFF	TGCGCCAGCAGTCTGGCCGTTGGCACTGAAGCTTTCTTT
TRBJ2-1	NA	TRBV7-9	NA	CASSSPGLQGGDEQFF	TGTGCCAGCAGCTCACCGGGACTACAGGGAGGGGATGAGCAGTTCTTC
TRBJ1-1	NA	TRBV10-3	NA	CAISDRGLEAFF	TGTGCCATCAGTGACCGGGGGTTGGAGGCTTTCTTT
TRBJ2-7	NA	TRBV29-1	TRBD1	CSARDSLSYEQYF	TGCAGCGCCCGGGACAGCCTTTCCTACGAGCAGTACTTC
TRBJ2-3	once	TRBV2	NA	CASRGARTQYF	TGTGCCAGCCGGGGGGCACGAACGCAGTATTTT
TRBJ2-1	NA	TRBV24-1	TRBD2	CATSQPGLAGGNEQFF	TGTGCCACCAGTCAACCGGGACTAGCGGGAGGGAATGAGCAGTTCTTC
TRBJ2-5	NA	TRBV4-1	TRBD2	CASSQASGSSPQETQYF	TGCGCCAGCAGCCAGGCTAGCGGGAGCAGCCCACAAGAGACCCAGTACTTC
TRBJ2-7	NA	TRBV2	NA	CASSGTRFQQYF	TGTGCCAGCAGTGGGACAAGGTTCCAGCAGTACTTC
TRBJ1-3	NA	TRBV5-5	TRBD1	CASSFTGTGGGNTIYF	TGTGCCAGCAGCTTCACCGGGACAGGGGGAGGAAACACCATATATTTT
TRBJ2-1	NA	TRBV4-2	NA	CASSQDTLYNEQFF	TGTGCCAGCAGCCAAGACACTCTCTACAATGAGCAGTTCTTC
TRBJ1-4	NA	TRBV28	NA	CASSFEGRKLFF	TGTGCCAGCAGTTTTGAGGGCCGAAAACTGTTTTTT
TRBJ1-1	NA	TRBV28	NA	CASSLVRVEAFF	TGTGCCAGCAGTTTAGTGAGGGTTGAGGCTTTCTTT
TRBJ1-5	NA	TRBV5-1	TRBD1	CASSLPTGEVDQPQHF	TGCGCCAGCAGCCTGCCTACAGGGGAGGTCGATCAGCCCCAGCATTTT